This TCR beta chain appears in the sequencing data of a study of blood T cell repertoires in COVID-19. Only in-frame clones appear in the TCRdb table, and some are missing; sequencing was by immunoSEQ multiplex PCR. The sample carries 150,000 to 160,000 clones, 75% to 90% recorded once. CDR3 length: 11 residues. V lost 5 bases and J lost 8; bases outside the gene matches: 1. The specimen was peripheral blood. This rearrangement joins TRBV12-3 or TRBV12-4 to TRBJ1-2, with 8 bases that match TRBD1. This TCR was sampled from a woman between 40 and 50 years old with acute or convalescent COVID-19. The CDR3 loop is CASSRTGGYTF. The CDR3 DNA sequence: TGTGCCAGCAGTCGGACAGGGGGCTACACCTTC.